This T cell receptor (beta chain) was recovered during a study of shared clonotypes between healthy human individuals. TCRdb keeps only in-frame clones here, not all; method: immunoSEQ multiplex PCR. The sample has about 2.5 million clones, approximately 90% seen once. Source material: naive CD4+ T cells from PBMCs. Subset denoted: CD45RA+ positively selected. The receptor comes from a man aged 18 to 35 in good health. Some clones in this sample may be carry-over from other donors' samples.

The CDR3 reads CASSIPLGFHGYTF. CDR3 nucleotide sequence: TGTGCCAGTAGTATCCCCTTGGGGTTCCATGGCTACACCTTC. This chain links TRBV19 with TRBJ1-2; D uncertain. There are 14 residues in the CDR3. Germline loops: CDR1 LNHDA, CDR2 SQIVND (reference sequence). Deletions cut 3 bases from V and 6 bases from J, with 14 bases between.